The entry that follows covers one T cell receptor beta chain sequence. Its specificity is not known. CDR3 length: 19 residues. In germline, CDR1 is MNHEY, CDR2 SVGAGI. With 0 bases clipped from V and 3 bases from J, the junction kept 9 bases outside the gene matches. The data belong to a study of T cell repertoires in cytomegalovirus infection. In TCRdb, the reads were re-called with MiXCR into one record per CDR3 protein. The table lists roughly 990,000 distinct CDR3 sequences, less than 40% of them singletons. The gene calls are TRBV6-5 and TRBJ2-6; 9 bases line up with TRBD1. The sequenced sample was cultured CD8+ T cells from PBMCs, obtained from culture after CMV antigen stimulation. The receptor comes from a human donor in good health (CMV status not recorded). Some clones in this sample may be carry-over from other donors' samples. The DNA of the CDR3 is TGTGCCAGCAGTTACTCTACAGGGGGCTCCACTCTTGGGGCCAACGTCCTGACTTTC. Translated: CASSYSTGGSTLGANVLTF.